This T cell receptor (beta chain) originates from a study of blood T cell repertoires in COVID-19. Study-level background: Acute-phase and convalescent COVID-19 samples originated in the United States, Italy and Spain. The cDNA or gDNA used as material had been derived from T cells, B-cell-depleted T cells, or PBMCs.

Germline V gene sequence: CDR1 SGHTA, CDR2 FQGNSA. The CDR3 covers 14 residues. The V gene end was trimmed by 1 base and the J gene end by 4 bases; junction bases not matched to a gene: 2. Per the original methods: Estimation of nucleated cell counts was performed using reference gene primer amplification. This table comes from immunoSEQ multiplex PCR, and its TCRdb copy is limited to in-frame clones, with some not included. Clone size and the V and J calls come from that table; the DNA yielded D and trimming. The profile shows about 70,000 clones, 75% to 90% of them singletons. The TCR was taken from a man over 45 with acute or convalescent COVID-19. The sequenced sample was peripheral blood. The rearrangement uses TRBV7-2 and TRBJ2-7; TRBD1 aligns across 9 bases. This chain's CDR3 is CASSLGDRVYEQYF. CDR3 coding DNA: TGTGCCAGCAGCTTAGGGGACAGGGTGTACGAGCAGTACTTC.